The T cell receptor beta chain described here comes from a study of tumor-infiltrating lymphocytes in primary liver carcinoma (dated by TCRdb to the late 2010s). For the wider study: The five patients, three men and two women aged 30 to 69 years, had hepatocellular carcinoma (four) or combined HCC and intrahepatic cholangiocarcinoma (one). Tumors of the five patients were stage T1-T3 N0M0 with maximum diameters of about 4.2 to 10 cm. Each sample produced about 3.5 to 7.13 million productive TCRbeta reads, and read depth showed no significant difference between tissue types. A total of about 35 specimens from 5 patients went through TCRbeta repertoire sequencing, namely 25 tumor regions, 5 adjacent noncancerous liver tissues and 5 peripheral blood samples. High reproducibility was observed for the technical replicate repertoires, with mean shared-clone rates roughly 0.89 and correlation coefficients above 0.95. For each liver tumor, the study sampled five regions along with adjacent normal tissue and blood, and applied TCRbeta repertoire sequencing, expression microarrays and whole-exome sequencing. Beyond this particular receptor, the publication reports: Only 4 to 6 patients were included in the study, and the authors note that the findings should be validated in a larger study. Only the TCR beta chain was sequenced, so true repertoire diversity is likely underestimated because unpaired alpha chains were not captured. Repertoire overlap was found to be higher between tumor regions (mean around 35%) than between tumor-adjacent (about 17%) or tumor-blood (around 14%) pairs, consistent with antigen-driven expansion. Comparison of CD4+ and CD8+ T cell repertoires was precluded by the use of bulk unsorted samples. The top 250 clones made up a significantly larger repertoire fraction in tumors than in blood (p = 0.039).

Using a constant-region primer and ProtoScript II reverse transcriptase, TCRbeta-specific cDNA was reverse-transcribed from roughly 460 ng total RNA. The TCRbeta libraries were prepared through three rounds of nested multiplex PCR following a slightly modified ARM-PCR procedure. Multiplex TRBV1-TRBV30 forward primers and a Cbeta reverse primer were used in the first two PCR rounds, each of which was run for around 10 cycles. A final 25-cycle PCR with Deep VentR polymerase added sample barcodes and Illumina adapters. Amplicons of 200-500 bp were gel-purified with a QIAquick gel extraction kit before sequencing. The TCRbeta amplicons were sequenced with 250-bp paired-end reads on an Illumina HiSeq 2500. Turning to the authors' computational methods: Trimmomatic v0.33 was used to quality-trim the reads, and FLASH v1.2.11 was used to merge paired reads so that full CDR3 sequences could be recovered. MiGEC v1.2.1b assigned V, D and J germline segments to the rearranged TCRbeta sequences. Clonotype statistics, along with Shannon-Wiener diversity indices, were calculated using VDJtools v1.0.0. Except for diversity analysis, only each sample's 250 most abundant clonotypes were used in subsequent analyses to reduce sampling bias. The public reads were reanalyzed by TCRdb: fastp trimming at Q25, MiXCR alignment, in-frame beta chains only. One record per CDR3 amino acid sequence lists the most common genes and DNA. These V and J calls derive from TCRdb rather than the authors' analysis. The sample profile shows over 100,000 distinct CDR3 sequences; approximately 71% of them were found once. Jointly, the top ten make up over 7.5% of the sample.

Total RNA and DNA were co-extracted from roughly 20-30 mg of bulk tissue with the AllPrep DNA/RNA mini kit, without cell sorting. Surgical resection was performed in China between late 2015 and March 2016 on 5 or 6 patients with histopathologically diagnosed primary liver carcinoma. At the time of sampling, the patients had chronic HBV infection and had not received any treatment. Pieces of fresh tumor and adjacent tissue were cut in half, with one half kept in RNAlater at -80 degrees C and the other half sent for histology. A remark on this clonotype: Its antigen is still unknown. One end of the junction varies from germline; a read error may be responsible.

The germline V gene provides CDR1 SGHAT and CDR2 FQNNGV. Inclusive of the bounding cysteine and phenylalanine, the CDR3 is 16 residues long. The sequence is cut down to CDR3 DNA, 48 bases in frame from base 1. In this chain, TRBV11-2 is recombined with TRBJ2-2; TRBD2 is possibly the D segment (5 matching bases). Sequences were obtained from tumor-adjacent normal liver tissue. This receptor was taken from a woman in her sixties with primary liver carcinoma and hepatitis B virus infection. The CDR3 is CARSDGRNTNTGELSF. In nucleotide form, the sequence is TGTGCCAGGAGCGACGGGCGCAACACGAACACCGGGGAGCTGTCTTTT.